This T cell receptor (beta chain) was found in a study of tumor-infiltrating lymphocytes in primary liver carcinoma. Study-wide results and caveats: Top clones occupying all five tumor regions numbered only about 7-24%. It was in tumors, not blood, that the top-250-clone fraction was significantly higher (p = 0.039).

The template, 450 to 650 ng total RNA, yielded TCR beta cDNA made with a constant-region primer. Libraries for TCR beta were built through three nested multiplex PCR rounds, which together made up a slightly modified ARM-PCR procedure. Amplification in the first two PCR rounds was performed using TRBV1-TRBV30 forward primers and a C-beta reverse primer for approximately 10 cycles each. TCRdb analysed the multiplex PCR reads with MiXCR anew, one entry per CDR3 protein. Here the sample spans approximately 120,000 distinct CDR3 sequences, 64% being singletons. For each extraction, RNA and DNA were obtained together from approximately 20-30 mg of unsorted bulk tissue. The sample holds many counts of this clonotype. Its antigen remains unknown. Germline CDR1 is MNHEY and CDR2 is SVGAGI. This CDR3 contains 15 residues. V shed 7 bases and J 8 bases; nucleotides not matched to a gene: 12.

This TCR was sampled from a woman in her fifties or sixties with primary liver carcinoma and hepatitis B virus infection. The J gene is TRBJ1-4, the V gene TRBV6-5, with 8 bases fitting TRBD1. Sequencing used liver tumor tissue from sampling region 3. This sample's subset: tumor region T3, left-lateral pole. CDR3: CASTDRQGMWEKLFF. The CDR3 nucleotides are TGTGCCAGCACCGACAGACAGGGGATGTGGGAAAAACTGTTTTTT.